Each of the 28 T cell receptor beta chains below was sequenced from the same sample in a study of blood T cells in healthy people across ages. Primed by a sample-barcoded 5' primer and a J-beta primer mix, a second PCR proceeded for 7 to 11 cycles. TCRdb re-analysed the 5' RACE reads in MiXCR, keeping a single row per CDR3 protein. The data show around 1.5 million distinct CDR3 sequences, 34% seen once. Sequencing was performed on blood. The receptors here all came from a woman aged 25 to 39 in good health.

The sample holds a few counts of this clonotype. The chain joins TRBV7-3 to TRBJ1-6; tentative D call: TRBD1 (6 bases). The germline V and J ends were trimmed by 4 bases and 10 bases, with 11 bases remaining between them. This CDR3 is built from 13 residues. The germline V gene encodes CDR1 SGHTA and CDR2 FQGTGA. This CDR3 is CASSWTDRSPLHF. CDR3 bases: TGTGCCAGCAGCTGGACAGATAGGTCACCCCTCCACTTT.

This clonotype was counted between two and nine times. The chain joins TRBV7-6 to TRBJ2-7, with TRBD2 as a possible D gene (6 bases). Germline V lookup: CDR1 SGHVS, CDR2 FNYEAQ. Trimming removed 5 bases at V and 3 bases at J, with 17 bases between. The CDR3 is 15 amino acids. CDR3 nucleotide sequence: TGTGCCAGCAGCGCGGGACGAGGCCAACTCTACGAGCAGTACTTC. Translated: CASSAGRGQLYEQYF.

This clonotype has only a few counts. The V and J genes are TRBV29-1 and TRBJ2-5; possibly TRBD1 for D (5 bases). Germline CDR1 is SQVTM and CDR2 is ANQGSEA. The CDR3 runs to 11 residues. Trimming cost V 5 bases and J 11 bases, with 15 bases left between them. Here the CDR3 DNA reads TGCAGCGTTAGCTCGACGACAGAGCAGTACTTC. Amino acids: CSVSSTTEQYF.

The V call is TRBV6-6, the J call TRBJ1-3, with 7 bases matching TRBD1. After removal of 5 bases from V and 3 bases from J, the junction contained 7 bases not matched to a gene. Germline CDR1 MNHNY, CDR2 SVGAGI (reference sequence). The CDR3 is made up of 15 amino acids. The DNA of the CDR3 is TGTGCCAGCAGTAATTCAGACAGGGTTGGAAACACCATATATTTT. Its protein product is CASSNSDRVGNTIYF.

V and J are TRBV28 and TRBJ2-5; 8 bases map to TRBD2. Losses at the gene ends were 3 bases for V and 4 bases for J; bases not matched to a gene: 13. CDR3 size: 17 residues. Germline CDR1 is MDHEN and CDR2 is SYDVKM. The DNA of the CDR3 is TGTGCCAGCAGTTTCTTGGGGAGCGGGAGTGCGTCAGAGACCCAGTACTTC. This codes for CASSFLGSGSASETQYF.

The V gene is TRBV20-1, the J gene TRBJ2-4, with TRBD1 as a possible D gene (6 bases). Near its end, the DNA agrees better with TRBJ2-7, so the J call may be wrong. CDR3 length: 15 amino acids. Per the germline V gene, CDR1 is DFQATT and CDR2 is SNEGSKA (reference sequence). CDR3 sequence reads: CSARDSRGGVYEQYF. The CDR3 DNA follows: TGCAGTGCTAGAGATAGTCGAGGGGGAGTCTACGAGCAGTACTTC.

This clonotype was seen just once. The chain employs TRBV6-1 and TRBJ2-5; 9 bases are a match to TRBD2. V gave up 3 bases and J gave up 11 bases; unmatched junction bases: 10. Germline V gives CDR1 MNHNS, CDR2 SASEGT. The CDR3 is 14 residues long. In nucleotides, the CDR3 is TGTGCCAGCAGTGAGCCGGGCGGGAGGGAGGAGCAGTACTTC. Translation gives CASSEPGGREEQYF.

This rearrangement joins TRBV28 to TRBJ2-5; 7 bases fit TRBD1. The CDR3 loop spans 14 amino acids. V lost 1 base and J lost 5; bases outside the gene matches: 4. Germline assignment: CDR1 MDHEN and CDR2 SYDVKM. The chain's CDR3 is CASSLLGQEETQYF. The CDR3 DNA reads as TGTGCCAGCAGTTTATTAGGACAGGAGGAGACCCAGTACTTC.

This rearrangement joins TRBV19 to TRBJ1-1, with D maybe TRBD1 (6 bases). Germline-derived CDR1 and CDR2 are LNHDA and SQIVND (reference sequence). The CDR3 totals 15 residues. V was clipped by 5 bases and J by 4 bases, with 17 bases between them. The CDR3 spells CASSPQQGFFTEAFF. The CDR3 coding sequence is TGTGCCAGTAGTCCGCAACAGGGATTCTTCACTGAAGCTTTCTTT.

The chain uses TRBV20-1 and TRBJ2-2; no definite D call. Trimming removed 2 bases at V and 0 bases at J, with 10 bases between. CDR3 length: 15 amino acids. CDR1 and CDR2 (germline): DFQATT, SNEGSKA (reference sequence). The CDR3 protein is CSARIIQSNTGELFF. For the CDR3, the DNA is TGCAGTGCTAGAATTATCCAATCGAACACCGGGGAGCTGTTTTTT.

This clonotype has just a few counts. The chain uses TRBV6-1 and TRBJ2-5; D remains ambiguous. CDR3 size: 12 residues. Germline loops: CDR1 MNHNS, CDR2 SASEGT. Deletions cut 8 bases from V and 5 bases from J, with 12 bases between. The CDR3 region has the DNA TGTGCCAGCGGTGCTGATGCTGAGACCCAGTACTTC. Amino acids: CASGADAETQYF.

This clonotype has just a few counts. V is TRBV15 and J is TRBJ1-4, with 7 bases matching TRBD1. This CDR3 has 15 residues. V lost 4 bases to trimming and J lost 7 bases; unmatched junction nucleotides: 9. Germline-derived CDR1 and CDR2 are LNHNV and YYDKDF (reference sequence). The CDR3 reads CATSNNRGYGEKLFF. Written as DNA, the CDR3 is TGTGCCACCAGCAACAACAGGGGATATGGTGAAAAACTGTTTTTT.

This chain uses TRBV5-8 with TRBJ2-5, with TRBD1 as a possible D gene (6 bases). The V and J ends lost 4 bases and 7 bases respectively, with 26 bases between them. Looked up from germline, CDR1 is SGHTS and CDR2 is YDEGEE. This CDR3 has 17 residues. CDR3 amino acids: CASSDDRGTSGRRTQYF. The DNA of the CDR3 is TGTGCCAGCAGCGACGATAGGGGGACCTCTGGGAGACGGACCCAGTACTTC.

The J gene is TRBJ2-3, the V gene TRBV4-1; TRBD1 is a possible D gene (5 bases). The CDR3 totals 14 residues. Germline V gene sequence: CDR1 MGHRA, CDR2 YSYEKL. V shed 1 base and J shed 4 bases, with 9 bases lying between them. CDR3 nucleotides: TGCGCCAGCAGCCAAGTTCACAGGTCAGATACGCAGTATTTT. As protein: CASSQVHRSDTQYF.

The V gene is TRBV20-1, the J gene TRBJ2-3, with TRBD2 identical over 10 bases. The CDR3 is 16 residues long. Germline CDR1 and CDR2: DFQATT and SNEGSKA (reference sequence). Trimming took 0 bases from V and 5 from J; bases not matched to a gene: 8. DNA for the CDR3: TGCAGTGCTAGAGATCTTCCTAGCGGGAGTATAGATACGCAGTATTTT. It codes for CSARDLPSGSIDTQYF.

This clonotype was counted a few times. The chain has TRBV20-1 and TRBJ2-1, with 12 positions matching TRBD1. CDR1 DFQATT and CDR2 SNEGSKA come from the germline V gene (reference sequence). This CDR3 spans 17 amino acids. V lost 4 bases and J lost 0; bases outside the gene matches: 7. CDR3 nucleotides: TGCAGTGCTATCCGGGACAGGGGGCCCAGCTCCTACAATGAGCAGTTCTTC. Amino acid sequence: CSAIRDRGPSSYNEQFF.

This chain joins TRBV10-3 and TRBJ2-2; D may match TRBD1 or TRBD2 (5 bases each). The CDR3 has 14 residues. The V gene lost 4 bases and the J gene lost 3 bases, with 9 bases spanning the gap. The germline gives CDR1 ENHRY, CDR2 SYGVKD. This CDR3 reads CAISARGHTGELFF. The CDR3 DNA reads TGTGCCATCAGTGCGAGGGGACACACCGGGGAGCTGTTTTTT.

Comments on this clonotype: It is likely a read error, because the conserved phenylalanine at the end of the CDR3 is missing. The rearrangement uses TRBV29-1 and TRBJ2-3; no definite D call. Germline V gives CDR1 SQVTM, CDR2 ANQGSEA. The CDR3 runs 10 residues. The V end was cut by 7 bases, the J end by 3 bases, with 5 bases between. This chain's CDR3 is CSANTDTQYC. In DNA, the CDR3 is TGCAGCGCCAATACAGATACGCAGTATTGT.

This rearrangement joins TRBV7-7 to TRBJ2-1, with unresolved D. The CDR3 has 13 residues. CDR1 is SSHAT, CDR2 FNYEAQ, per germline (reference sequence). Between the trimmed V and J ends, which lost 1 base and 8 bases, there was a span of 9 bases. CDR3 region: CASSLGGDHEQFF. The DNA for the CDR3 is TGTGCCAGCAGCTTAGGTGGGGATCATGAGCAGTTCTTC.

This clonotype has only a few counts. CDR3 amino acids: CASSLAGIIDTQYF. CDR3 nucleotide sequence: TGCGCCAGCAGCTTGGCGGGGATAATTGACACGCAGTATTTT. The chain joins TRBV5-1 to TRBJ2-3; the D gene is possibly TRBD2 (5 bases). CDR3 size: 14 residues. CDR1 is SGHRS and CDR2 is YFSETQ in the germline V gene. The V and J ends lost 0 bases and 9 bases respectively, with 14 bases between them. Complete variable domain (other parts from reference TRBV5-1 and TRBJ2-3): KAGVTQTPRYLIKTRGQQVTLSCSPISGHRSVSWYQQTPGQGLQFLFEYFSETQRNKGNFPGRFSGRQFSNSRSEMNVSTLELGDSALYLCASSLAGIIDTQYFGPGTRLTVL.

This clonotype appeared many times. The CDR3 sequence is CASSYPDRDRGLYEQYF. The CDR3 region has the DNA TGTGCCAGCAGTTACCCCGACCGGGACAGGGGGCTCTACGAGCAGTACTTC. The chain employs TRBV6-2 or TRBV6-3 and TRBJ2-7, with 12 positions matching TRBD1. The V gene end was trimmed by 2 bases and the J gene end by 3 bases; junction bases not matched to a gene: 8. Germline assignment: CDR1 MNHEY and CDR2 SVGEGT. CDR3 size: 17 residues.

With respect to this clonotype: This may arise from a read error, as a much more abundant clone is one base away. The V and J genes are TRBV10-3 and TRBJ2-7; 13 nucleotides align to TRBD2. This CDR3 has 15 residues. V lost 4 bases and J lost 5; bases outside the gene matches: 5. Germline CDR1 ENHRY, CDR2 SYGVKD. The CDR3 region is CAISGGLAGEDEQYF. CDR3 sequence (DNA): TGTGCCATCAGTGGCGGACTAGCGGGAGAGGACGAGCAGTACTTC.

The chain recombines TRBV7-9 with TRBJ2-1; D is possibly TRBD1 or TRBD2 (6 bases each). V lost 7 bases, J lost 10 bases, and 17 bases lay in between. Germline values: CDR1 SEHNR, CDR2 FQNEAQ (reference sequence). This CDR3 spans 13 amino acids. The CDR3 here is CASNEGGSKEQFF. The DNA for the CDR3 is TGTGCCAGCAACGAGGGGGGCTCAAAGGAGCAGTTCTTC. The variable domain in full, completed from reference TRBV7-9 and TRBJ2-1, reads DTGVSQNPRHKITKRGQNVTFRCDPISEHNRLYWYRQTLGQGPEFLTYFQNEAQLEKSRLLSDRFSAERPKGSFSTLEIQRTEQGDSAMYLCASNEGGSKEQFFGPGTRLTVL.

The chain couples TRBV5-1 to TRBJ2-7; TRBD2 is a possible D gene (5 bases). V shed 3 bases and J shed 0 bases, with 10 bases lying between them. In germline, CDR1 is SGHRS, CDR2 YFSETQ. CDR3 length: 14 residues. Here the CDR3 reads CASSYAGLSYEQYF. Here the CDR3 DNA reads TGCGCCAGCAGCTATGCGGGCCTCTCCTACGAGCAGTACTTC.

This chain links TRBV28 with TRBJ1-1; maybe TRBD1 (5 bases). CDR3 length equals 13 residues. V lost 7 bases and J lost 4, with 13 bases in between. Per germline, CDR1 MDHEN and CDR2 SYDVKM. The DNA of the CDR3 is TGTGCCAGCACCCAAAAAGGGGCCACTGAAGCTTTCTTT. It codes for CASTQKGATEAFF.

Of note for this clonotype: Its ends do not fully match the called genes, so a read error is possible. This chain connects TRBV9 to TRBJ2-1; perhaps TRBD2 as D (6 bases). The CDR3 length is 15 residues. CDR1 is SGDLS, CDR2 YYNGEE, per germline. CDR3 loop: CASSVAGTFYDEQFF. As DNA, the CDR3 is TGTGCCAGCAGCGTAGCTGGGACTTTCTACGATGAGCAGTTCTTC. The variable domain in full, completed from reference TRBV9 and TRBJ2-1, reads DSGVTQTPKHLITATGQRVTLRCSPRSGDLSVYWYQQSLDQGLQFLIQYYNGEERAKGNILERFSAQQFPDLHSELNLSSLELGDSALYFCASSVAGTFYDEQFFGPGTRLTVL.

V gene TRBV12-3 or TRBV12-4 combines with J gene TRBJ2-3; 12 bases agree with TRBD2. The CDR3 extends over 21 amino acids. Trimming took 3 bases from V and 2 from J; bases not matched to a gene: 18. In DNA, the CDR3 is TGTGCCAGCAGTTTTAGGAGGGGGGGCCTAAGACTAGCGGGGGTCACAGATACGCAGTATTTT. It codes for CASSFRRGGLRLAGVTDTQYF.

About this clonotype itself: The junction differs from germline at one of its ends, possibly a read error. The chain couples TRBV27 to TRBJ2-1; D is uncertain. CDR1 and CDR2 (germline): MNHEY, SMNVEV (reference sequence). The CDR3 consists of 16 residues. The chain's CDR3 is CVSSLLGGSADNEQFF. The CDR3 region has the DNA TGTGTCAGCAGTTTATTGGGTGGCTCGGCCGACAATGAGCAGTTCTTC.